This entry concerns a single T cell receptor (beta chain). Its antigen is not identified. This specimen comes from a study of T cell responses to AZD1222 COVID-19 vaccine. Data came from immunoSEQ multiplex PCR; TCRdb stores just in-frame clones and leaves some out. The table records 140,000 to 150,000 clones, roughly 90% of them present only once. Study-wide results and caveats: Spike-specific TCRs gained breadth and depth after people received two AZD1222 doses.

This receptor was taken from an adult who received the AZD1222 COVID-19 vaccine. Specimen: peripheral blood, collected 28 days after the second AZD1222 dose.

The CDR3 nucleotides are TGTGCCTCCCGGGGAGGGGGCTTCGAATCAAAACTGTTTTTT. Translated: CASRGGGFESKLFF. V gene TRBV30 combines with J gene TRBJ1-4; 7 bases are shared with TRBD1. Germline trimming cut 7 bases from V and 10 bases from J; bases unmatched to any gene: 15. CDR1 and CDR2 from the germline V gene are GTSNPN and SVGIG (reference sequence). The length of the CDR3 is 14 residues.